This T cell receptor beta chain was found in a study of CD8 T cells in Susac syndrome (dated 2019 in TCRdb). As for the study more broadly: Repertoire sequencing was used to test whether CD8+ T cell activation and differentiation in Susac syndrome was antigen driven.

This clonotype appeared a single time. This clone's antigen is unknown. No much larger clonotype is one base removed from it; base qualities were not supplied. One read alone is a weak basis. V is shortened by 3 bases, J by 0 bases, and the region joining them spans 7 bases. The CDR3 starts with the cysteine, ends with the phenylalanine, and has 14 residues. The read is trimmed to its CDR3 DNA, 42 bases read in frame from base 1. The germline V gene sets CDR1 to MNHEY and CDR2 to SVGAGI. Study-wide findings and limitations: The number of individuals in the TCR sequencing and HLA analysis was recognized as being relatively small.

RNA was extracted using the RNeasy kit, and roughly 0.45 to 1 microgram was reverse transcribed with random hexamers. The immunoSEQ multiplex PCR assay, which covers 54 Vbeta and 13 Jbeta segments, was used to amplify TCR beta CDR3 regions. Bias from PCR amplification was corrected by using a synthetic template baseline for primer optimization and for computational correction. The authors processed their data as follows. Reads were assigned to V, D and J genes according to IMGT and analyzed in immunoSEQ Analyzer, with only productive sequences retained. To calculate clonality, Shannon entropy was normalized by log2 of the number of productive unique sequences and then subtracted from one. For each patient and control, public and private clones were evaluated among the 100 most prevalent clones. Clones were defined as Susac-specific if absent from the healthy and MS cohorts, from more than 900 published viral clones and from other ImmuneACCESS disease sequences. TCRdb reworked the public reads: Q25 trimming with fastp, MiXCR clone assembly, productive beta chains retained. Each CDR3 protein gets just one entry, which takes the most common genes and DNA from the rows behind it. The V and J calls come from TCRdb's annotation, not from the publication. The sample table shows a few hundred thousand distinct CDR3 sequences, and 95% are seen once. The top ten clones comprise about 0.091% of the sample.

High-throughput TCR beta sequencing profiled peripheral blood CD8+ and CD4+ T cells from healthy donors, Susac syndrome patients and multiple sclerosis patients. The multiple sclerosis controls were treatment-naive patients whose relapsing-remitting disease, either stable or active, fulfilled the revised McDonald criteria. Bulk CD8+ and CD4+ T cells were purified by magnetic negative isolation, while CD8+ TEMRA cells were enriched using FACS. Blood was drawn into EDTA tubes, processed within 24 hours, and PBMCs were isolated by density gradient centrifugation. PBMCs intended for TCR sequencing were cryopreserved in liquid nitrogen and thawed later in a water bath at 37 degrees C. Purity of sorted or isolated CD4+, CD8+ and CD8+ TEMRA cells was at least 90%.

The chain is made from TRBV6-5 and TRBJ2-3, with no reliable assignment of the D segment. The receptor was isolated from a human donor with multiple sclerosis. Specimen: CD4+ T cells from PBMCs. The DNA sequence is TGTGCCAGCAGTTATGGGATCAGCACAGATACGCAGTATTTT. Translated, this is CASSYGISTDTQYF.